In its sample, the clone carrying this T cell receptor beta chain was seen many times. The entry originates in a study of early T cells in non-severe SARS-CoV-2 infection. Trimming at V came to 6 bases and at J to 3 bases, leaving 8 bases not matched to a gene. The CDR3 covers 14 residues. Germline V CDR1 and CDR2: MDHEN, SYDVKM. In TCRdb, the 5' RACE reads were re-called with MiXCR into one record per CDR3 protein. The data show 50,000 to 70,000 distinct CDR3 sequences, roughly 7.7% seen once. The rearrangement uses TRBV28 and TRBJ2-7, with 7 bases identical to TRBD2. The specimen was whole blood. The TCR was taken from an adult who was a healthcare worker with PCR-confirmed SARS-CoV-2 infection or an uninfected control (not recorded which). CDR3 in amino acids: CASRPGREFYEQYF. DNA of the CDR3: TGTGCCAGCAGACCGGGGCGGGAGTTCTACGAGCAGTACTTC.